This T cell receptor (beta chain) stems from a study of CD8 T cells in Susac syndrome. CD8+ and CD4+ T cells from blood underwent TCR beta sequencing, which was carried out in a high-throughput format. An amount of RNA that ranged from roughly 0.45 to 1 ug was reverse transcribed with random hexamers. TCRdb used MiXCR to reprocess the immunoSEQ multiplex PCR reads, holding one entry per CDR3 protein. The data contain a few hundred thousand distinct CDR3 sequences, roughly 90% of them singletons. Trimming took 4 bases from V and 4 from J; bases not matched to a gene: 3. This CDR3 is built from 14 residues.

Sequencing was carried out using CD8+ T cells from PBMCs. The chain combines TRBV12-3 or TRBV12-4 with TRBJ2-3; TRBD2 aligns across 9 bases. The origin of this receptor is a human donor with multiple sclerosis. CDR3 residues: CASSSSGRPDTQYF. For the CDR3, the DNA is TGTGCCAGCAGTTCCAGCGGGAGGCCAGATACGCAGTATTTT.